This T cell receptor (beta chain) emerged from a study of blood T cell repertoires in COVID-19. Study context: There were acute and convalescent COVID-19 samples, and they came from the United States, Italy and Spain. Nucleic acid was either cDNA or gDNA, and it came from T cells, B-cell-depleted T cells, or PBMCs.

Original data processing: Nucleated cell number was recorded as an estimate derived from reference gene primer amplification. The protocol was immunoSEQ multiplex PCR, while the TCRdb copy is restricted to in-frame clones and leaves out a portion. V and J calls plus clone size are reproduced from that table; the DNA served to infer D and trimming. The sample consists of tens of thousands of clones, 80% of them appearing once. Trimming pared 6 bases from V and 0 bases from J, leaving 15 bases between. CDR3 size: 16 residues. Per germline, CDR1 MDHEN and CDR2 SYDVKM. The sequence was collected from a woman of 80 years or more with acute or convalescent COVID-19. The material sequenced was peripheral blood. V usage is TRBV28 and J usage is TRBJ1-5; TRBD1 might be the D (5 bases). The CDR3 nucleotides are TGTGCCAGCAGGCTGCTCAGACAGACTAGCAATCAGCCCCAGCATTTT. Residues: CASRLLRQTSNQPQHF.